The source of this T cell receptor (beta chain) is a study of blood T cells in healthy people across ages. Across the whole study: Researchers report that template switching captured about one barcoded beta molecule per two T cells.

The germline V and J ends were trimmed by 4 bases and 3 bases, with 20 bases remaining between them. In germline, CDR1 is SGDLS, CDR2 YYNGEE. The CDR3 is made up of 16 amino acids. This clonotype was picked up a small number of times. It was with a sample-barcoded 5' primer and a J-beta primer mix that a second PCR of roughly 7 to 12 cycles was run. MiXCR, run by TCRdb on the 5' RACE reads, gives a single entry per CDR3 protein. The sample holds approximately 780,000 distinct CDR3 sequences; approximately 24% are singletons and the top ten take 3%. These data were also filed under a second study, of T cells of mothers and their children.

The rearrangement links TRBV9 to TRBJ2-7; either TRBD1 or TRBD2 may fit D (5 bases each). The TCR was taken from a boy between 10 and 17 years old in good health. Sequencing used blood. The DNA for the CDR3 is TGTGCCAGCAGCTCTACTGGGACCGCGGGTCACTACGAGCAGTACTTC. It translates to CASSSTGTAGHYEQYF.